This T cell receptor beta chain derives from a study of PD-L1 blockade in urothelial cancer. Urothelial carcinoma affected the patients, and it was locally advanced or metastatic. The V gene lost 5 bases and the J gene lost 4 bases, with 17 bases spanning the gap. Germline values: CDR1 SGHTA, CDR2 FQGNSA. The CDR3 is 15 amino acids. The assay was immunoSEQ multiplex PCR, and TCRdb's table has in-frame clones only and misses some. The sample records around 26,000 clones, roughly 90% being singletons. This TCR came from a man between 60 and 75 years old with urothelial cancer. Sequencing used PBMCs, obtained around atezolizumab (anti-PD-L1) treatment. The V and J genes are TRBV7-2 and TRBJ1-2, with a possible D match to TRBD1 (5 bases). CDR3 sequence: CASSPSDSSIYGYTF. DNA of the CDR3: TGTGCCAGCAGCCCCTCTGACAGCAGTATCTATGGCTACACCTTC.